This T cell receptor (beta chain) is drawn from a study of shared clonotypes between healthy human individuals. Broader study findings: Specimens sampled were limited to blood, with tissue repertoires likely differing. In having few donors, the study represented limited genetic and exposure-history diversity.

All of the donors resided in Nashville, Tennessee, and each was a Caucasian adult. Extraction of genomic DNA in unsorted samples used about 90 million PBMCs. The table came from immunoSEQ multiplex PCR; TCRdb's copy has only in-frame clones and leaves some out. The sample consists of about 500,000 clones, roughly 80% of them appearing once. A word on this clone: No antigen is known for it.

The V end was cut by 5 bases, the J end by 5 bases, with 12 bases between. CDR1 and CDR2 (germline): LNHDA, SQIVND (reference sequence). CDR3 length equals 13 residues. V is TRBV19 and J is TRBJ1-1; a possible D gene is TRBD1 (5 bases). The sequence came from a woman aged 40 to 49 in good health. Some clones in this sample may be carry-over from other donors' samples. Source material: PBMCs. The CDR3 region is CASSSSRGTEAFF. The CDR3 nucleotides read TGTGCCAGTAGTTCCTCTAGGGGAACTGAAGCTTTCTTT.